The clone carrying this T cell receptor (beta chain) came up many times. The antigen remains unidentified. This entry belongs to a study of T-cell reconstitution after alpha-beta-depleted transplantation in children. Unique molecular identifiers were incorporated into the prepared TCRbeta library. TCRdb re-called the PCR reads through MiXCR, storing one row per CDR3 protein. The sample contains roughly 30,000 distinct CDR3 sequences, around 7% of which appear only once. This CDR3 comprises 15 residues. Trimming took 6 bases from V and 7 from J; bases not matched to a gene: 14. Whole-study results and caveats: The high TCRbeta diversity at day 60 in some patients came from surviving recipient T cells and thymic progenitors. There were reportedly several hundred expanded graft clones from which alpha-beta T cells came about two months after transplant. A year had passed since transplant, and T-cell counts and diversity by then came mostly from newly produced T cells.

This sample comprised peripheral blood, obtained 60 days after TCRalphabeta/CD19-depleted stem cell transplant. The clonotype was recovered from a child under three years old who had a stem cell transplant for acute myeloid leukemia, so the T cells may come from the graft donor. V and J are TRBV12-3 or TRBV12-4 and TRBJ2-5; 7 bases agree with TRBD2. CDR3 in amino acids: CASSPASGPEGTQYF. CDR3 bases: TGTGCCAGCAGCCCCGCTAGCGGACCAGAAGGGACCCAGTACTTC.